This T cell receptor (beta chain) was observed in a study of TIL therapy for anti-PD-1-resistant metastatic lung cancer. Findings of the study overall: After infusion, TIL clonotypes partly replaced peripheral T cells and declined over months.

CDR3 length equals 14 residues. Germline V CDR1 and CDR2: SEHNR, FQNEAQ (reference sequence). Germline trimming cut 3 bases from V and 6 bases from J; bases unmatched to any gene: 2. Documented time point: pre-treatment sample, taken before nivolumab and TIL therapy. With regard to this clone: Antigen specificity is unknown. The sample has other DNA sequences that encode this CDR3 too.

Sequencing used immunoSEQ v3. Assay used: immunoSEQ multiplex PCR; TCRdb lists only in-frame clones, some missing. The data show about 55,000 clones, 75% to 90% seen once. The TCR sequence derives from a person aged 25-80 years with non-small cell lung cancer. This chain uses TRBV7-9 with TRBJ2-2; TRBD1 aligns across 9 bases. Material: blood, obtained at baseline. CDR3 DNA: TGTGCCAGCAGCTTGACAGGGGGGCCCGGGGAGCTGTTTTTT. Its translation: CASSLTGGPGELFF.